This T cell receptor (beta chain) derives from a study of human T cells and chemical hapten exposure. What the library attached to individual cDNA molecules were unique molecular identifiers. TCRdb reprocessed the RACE reads with MiXCR, giving one entry per CDR3 protein. The table shows some 70,000 distinct CDR3 sequences, with about 9.3% occurring only once. Overall study results and limits: Expanded TCR sets contained significantly more large CDR3 similarity clusters than controls.

This clonotype was detected ten times or more. Its antigen is still unknown. The CDR3 extends over 13 amino acids. V lost 2 bases and J 1 base, leaving 5 bases between the germline ends. Germline V gene sequence: CDR1 KGHSH, CDR2 LQKENI. Time point specified: patch test 2, 6 weeks after DPC sensitization. The treatment was: therapeutic diphenylcyclopropenone sensitization with weekly scalp DPC. This TCR was recovered from a woman aged 45-60 years with alopecia areata. Some clones in this sample may be carry-over from other donors' samples. The rearrangement links TRBV18 to TRBJ1-1, with D uncertain. The sequencing here drew on whole blood, taken in connection with sensitization to the hapten diphenylcyclopropenone (DPC). This CDR3 reads CASSPKENTEAFF. In DNA form, the CDR3 reads TGTGCCAGCTCACCAAAAGAGAACACTGAAGCTTTCTTT.